The entry below gives a single T cell receptor (beta chain) sequence along with its context. Its specificity is not known. The record originates from a study of T cell responses to AZD1222 COVID-19 vaccine. The study's findings and limits: Compared with day 0, the breadth and depth of the Spike-specific TCR repertoire rose significantly after two doses of AZD1222. It was only a handful of AZD1222 recipients who were seropositive at baseline.

Doses given second, at about 4 or about 12 weeks, were pooled. This table comes from immunoSEQ multiplex PCR, and its TCRdb copy is limited to in-frame clones, with some not included. The repertoire holds about 140,000 clones, about 92% seen once, with about 5.9% in the top ten. The receptor was isolated from an adult who received the AZD1222 COVID-19 vaccine. The sample in question was peripheral blood, obtained 28 days after the second AZD1222 dose.

The CDR3: CASSRDRGNEKLFF. CDR3 coding DNA: TGTGCCAGCAGCCGGGACAGGGGTAATGAAAAACTGTTTTTT. This sequence joins TRBV4-2 and TRBJ1-4; 10 bases are a match to TRBD1. Trimming took 4 bases from V and 4 from J; bases not matched to a gene: 0. Germline CDR1 reads LGHNA; CDR2 reads YNFKEQ. The CDR3 covers 14 residues.